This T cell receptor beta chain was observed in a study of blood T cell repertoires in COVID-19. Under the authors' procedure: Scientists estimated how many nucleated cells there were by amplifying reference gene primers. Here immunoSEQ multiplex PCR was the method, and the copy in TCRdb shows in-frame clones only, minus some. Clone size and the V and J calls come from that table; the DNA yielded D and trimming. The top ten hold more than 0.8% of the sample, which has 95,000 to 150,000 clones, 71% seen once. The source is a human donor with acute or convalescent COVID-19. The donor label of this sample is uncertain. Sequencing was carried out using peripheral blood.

The CDR3 protein is CASSELHRDEQYF. For the CDR3, the DNA is TGTGCCAGCAGTGAACTCCACAGGGACGAGCAGTACTTC. V gene TRBV27 combines with J gene TRBJ2-7, with a possible D match to TRBD1 (6 bases). V was trimmed by 5 bases and J by 5 bases, leaving 13 bases between them. CDR1 MNHEY and CDR2 SMNVEV come from the germline V gene (reference sequence). CDR3 length: 13 residues.